Below, one T cell receptor (beta chain) is given with its context. The data were produced by immunoSEQ multiplex PCR, yet TCRdb's version contains in-frame clones alone and is incomplete. The sample lists tens of thousands of clones; approximately 85% were seen once. The data originate from a study of OX40 agonist ivuxolimab in advanced cancers. The CDR3 covers 11 residues. The germline gives CDR1 MNHEY, CDR2 SVGAGI. With 4 bases removed from V and 3 bases from J, the gap between germline ends came to 3 bases. This TCR was recovered from an adult with an advanced solid tumor such as melanoma, head and neck, liver or kidney cancer. The sample was CD4+ or CD8+ T cells sorted from blood, taken in a trial of the OX40 agonist ivuxolimab. The chain has TRBV6-5 and TRBJ2-5; unclear D gene. Here the CDR3 reads CASSFEETQYF. In DNA form, the CDR3 reads TGTGCCAGCAGTTTTGAAGAGACCCAGTACTTC.